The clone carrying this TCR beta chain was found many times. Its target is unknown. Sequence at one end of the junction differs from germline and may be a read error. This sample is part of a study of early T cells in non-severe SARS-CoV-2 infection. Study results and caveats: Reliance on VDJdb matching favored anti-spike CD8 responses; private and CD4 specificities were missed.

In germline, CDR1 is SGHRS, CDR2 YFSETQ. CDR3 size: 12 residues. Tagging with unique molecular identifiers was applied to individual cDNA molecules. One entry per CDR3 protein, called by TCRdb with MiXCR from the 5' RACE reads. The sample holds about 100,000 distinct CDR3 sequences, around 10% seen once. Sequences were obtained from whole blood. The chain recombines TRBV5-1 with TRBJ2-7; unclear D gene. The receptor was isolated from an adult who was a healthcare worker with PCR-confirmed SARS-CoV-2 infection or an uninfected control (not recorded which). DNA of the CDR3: TGCGCCAGCAGCCCCGCCGGCGAGGAATTGAACTTC. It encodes CASSPAGEELNF.